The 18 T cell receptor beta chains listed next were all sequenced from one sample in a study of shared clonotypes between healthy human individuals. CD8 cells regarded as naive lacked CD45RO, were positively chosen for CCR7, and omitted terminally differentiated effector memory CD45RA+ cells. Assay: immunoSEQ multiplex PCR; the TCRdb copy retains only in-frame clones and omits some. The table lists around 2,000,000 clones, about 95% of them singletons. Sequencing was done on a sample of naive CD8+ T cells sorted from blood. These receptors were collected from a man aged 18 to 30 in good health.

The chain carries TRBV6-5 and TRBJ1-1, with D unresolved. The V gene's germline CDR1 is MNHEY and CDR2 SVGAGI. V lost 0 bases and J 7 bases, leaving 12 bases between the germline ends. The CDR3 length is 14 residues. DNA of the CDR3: TGTGCCAGCAGTTACTCGCTCTCAGGTATTGAAGCTTTCTTT. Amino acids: CASSYSLSGIEAFF.

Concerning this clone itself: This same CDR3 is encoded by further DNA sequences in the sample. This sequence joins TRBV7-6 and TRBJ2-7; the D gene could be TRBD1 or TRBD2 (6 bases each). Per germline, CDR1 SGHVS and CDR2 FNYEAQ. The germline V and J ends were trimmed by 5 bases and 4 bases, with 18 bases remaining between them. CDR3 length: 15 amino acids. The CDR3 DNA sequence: TGTGCCAGCAGCCTCGCCGGGGGCGCGGGTTACGAGCAGTACTTC. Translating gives CASSLAGGAGYEQYF. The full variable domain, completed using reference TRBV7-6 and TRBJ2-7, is GAGVSQSPRYKVTKRGQDVALRCDPISGHVSLYWYRQALGQGPEFLTYFNYEAQQDKSGLPNDRFSAERPEGSISTLTIQRTEQRDSAMYRCASSLAGGAGYEQYFGPGTRLTVT.

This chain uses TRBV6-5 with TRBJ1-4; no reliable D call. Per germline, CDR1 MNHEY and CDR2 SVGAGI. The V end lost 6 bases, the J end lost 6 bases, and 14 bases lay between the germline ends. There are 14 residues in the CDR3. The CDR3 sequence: CASRDGVWDEKLFF. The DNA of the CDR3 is TGTGCCAGCAGAGACGGGGTGTGGGATGAAAAACTGTTTTTT.

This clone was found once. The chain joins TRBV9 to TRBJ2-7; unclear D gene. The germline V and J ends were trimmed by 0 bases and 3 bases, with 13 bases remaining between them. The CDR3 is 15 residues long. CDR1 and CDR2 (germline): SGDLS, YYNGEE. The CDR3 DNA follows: TGTGCCAGCAGCGTAGCGGCGGCAGAAGACTACGAGCAGTACTTC. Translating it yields CASSVAAAEDYEQYF.

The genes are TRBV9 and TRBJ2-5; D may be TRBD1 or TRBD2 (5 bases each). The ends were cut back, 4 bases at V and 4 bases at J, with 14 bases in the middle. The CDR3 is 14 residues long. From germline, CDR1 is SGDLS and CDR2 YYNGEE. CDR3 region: CASSSLEGPETQYF. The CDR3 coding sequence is TGTGCCAGCAGCTCCCTCGAGGGGCCAGAGACCCAGTACTTC.

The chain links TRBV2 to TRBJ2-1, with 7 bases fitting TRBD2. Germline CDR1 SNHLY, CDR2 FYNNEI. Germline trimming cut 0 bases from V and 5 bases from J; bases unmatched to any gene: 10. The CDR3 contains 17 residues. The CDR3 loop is CASSEASLAGEDNEQFF. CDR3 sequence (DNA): TGTGCCAGCAGTGAAGCGTCACTGGCGGGAGAAGACAATGAGCAGTTCTTC.

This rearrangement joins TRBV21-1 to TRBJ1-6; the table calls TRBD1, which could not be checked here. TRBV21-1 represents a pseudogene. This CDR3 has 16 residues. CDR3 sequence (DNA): TGTGCCAGCGTTCATGGAGGCGGACAGGATAATTCACCCCTCCACTTT. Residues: CASVHGGGQDNSPLHF.

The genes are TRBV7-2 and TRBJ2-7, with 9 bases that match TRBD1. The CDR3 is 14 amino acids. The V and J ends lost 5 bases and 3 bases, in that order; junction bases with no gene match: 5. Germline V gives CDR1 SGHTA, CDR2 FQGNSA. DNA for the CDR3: TGTGCCAGCAGCCCATCGACAGGGGGCTACGAGCAGTACTTC. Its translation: CASSPSTGGYEQYF.

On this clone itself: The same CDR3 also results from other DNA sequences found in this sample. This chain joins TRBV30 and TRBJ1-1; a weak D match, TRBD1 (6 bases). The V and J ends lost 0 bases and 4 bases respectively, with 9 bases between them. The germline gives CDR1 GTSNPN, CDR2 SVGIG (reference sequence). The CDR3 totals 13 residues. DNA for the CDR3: TGTGCCTGGAGTGTGCAGGGGTCCACTGAAGCTTTCTTT. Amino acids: CAWSVQGSTEAFF.

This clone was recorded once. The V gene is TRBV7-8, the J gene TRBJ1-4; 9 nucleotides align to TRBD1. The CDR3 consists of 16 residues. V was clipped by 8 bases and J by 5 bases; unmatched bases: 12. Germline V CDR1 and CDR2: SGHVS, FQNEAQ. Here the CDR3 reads CASSRTGEGLNEKLFF. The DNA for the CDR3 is TGTGCCAGCTCTAGGACAGGGGAGGGGCTGAATGAAAAACTGTTTTTT.

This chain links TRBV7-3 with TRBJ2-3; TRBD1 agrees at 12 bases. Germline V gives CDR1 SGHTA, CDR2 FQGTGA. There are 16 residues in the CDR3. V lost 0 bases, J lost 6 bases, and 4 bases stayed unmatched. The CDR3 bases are TGTGCCAGCAGCTTAACCGGGACAGGGGGCCGCGATACGCAGTATTTT. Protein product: CASSLTGTGGRDTQYF. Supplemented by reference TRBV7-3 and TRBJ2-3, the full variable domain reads GAGVSQTPSNKVTEKGKYVELRCDPISGHTALYWYRQSLGQGPEFLIYFQGTGAADDSGLPNDRFFAVRPEGSVSTLKIQRTERGDSAVYLCASSLTGTGGRDTQYFGPGTRLTVL.

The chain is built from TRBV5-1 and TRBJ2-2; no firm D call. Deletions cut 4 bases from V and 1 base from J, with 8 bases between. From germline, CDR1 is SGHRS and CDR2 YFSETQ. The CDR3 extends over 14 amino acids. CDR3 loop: CASSGGVNTGELFF. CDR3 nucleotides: TGCGCCAGCAGCGGTGGCGTGAACACCGGGGAGCTGTTTTTT. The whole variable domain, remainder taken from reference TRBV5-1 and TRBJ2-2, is KAGVTQTPRYLIKTRGQQVTLSCSPISGHRSVSWYQQTPGQGLQFLFEYFSETQRNKGNFPGRFSGRQFSNSRSEMNVSTLELGDSALYLCASSGGVNTGELFFGEGSRLTVL.

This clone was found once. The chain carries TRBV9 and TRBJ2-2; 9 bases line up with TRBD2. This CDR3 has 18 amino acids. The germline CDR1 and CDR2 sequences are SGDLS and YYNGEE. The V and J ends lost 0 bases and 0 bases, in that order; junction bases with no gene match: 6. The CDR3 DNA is TGTGCCAGCAGCGTAGAGTTGATAGCGGGAGCGAACACCGGGGAGCTGTTTTTT. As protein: CASSVELIAGANTGELFF.

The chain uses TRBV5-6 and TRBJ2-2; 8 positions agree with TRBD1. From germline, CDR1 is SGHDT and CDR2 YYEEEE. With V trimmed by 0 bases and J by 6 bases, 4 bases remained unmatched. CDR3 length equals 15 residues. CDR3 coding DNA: TGTGCCAGCAGCTTGGGGACAGGGAGGCCCGGGGAGCTGTTTTTT. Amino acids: CASSLGTGRPGELFF.

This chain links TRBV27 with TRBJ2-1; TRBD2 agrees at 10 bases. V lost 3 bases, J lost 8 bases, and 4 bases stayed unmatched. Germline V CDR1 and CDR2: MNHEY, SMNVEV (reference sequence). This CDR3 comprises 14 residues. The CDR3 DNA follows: TGTGCCAGCAGTTTCTTCGGGACTAGCGATGAGCAGTTCTTC. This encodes CASSFFGTSDEQFF.

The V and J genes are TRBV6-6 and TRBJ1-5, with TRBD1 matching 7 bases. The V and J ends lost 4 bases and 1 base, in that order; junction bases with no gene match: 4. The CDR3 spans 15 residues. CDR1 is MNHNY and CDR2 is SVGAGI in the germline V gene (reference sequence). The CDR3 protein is CASSSTGISNQPQHF. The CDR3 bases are TGTGCCAGCAGTTCGACAGGGATAAGCAATCAGCCCCAGCATTTT.

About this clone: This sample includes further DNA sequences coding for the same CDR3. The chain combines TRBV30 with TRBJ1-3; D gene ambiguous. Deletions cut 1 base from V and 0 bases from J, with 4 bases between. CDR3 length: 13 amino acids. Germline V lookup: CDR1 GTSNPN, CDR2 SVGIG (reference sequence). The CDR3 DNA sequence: TGTGCCTGGAGTGGACTCTCTGGAAACACCATATATTTT. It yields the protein CAWSGLSGNTIYF.

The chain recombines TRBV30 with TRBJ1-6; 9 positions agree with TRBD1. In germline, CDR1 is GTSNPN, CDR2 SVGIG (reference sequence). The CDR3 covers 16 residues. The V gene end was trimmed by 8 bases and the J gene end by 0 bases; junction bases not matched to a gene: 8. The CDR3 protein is CALIDRGNSYNSPLHF. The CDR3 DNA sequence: TGTGCCCTTATCGACAGGGGGAACTCCTATAATTCACCCCTCCACTTT.